This T cell receptor (beta chain) was documented in a study of control samples from healthy donors and cancer patients. V lost 5 bases and J lost 1, with 8 bases in between. Germline V CDR1 and CDR2: SEHNR, FQNEAQ (reference sequence). The CDR3 sequence is 13 residues long. Libraries were prepared by immunoSEQ multiplex PCR; TCRdb keeps only in-frame clonotypes and omits some of them. This table has some 210,000 clones, about nine tenths appearing once. This clonotype was obtained from a man aged 25-45 years in good health. V gene TRBV7-9 combines with J gene TRBJ2-5; D is uncertain. Sequenced sample: blood. The CDR3 region has the DNA TGTGCCAGCAGCCGACACCTCCAAGAGACCCAGTACTTC. Protein product: CASSRHLQETQYF.